The sequence of this T cell receptor beta chain was determined in a study of T-cell memory formation after mild COVID-19. The CDR3 extends over 16 amino acids. CDR1 and CDR2 from the germline V gene are MNHEY and SMNVEV (reference sequence). The germline V and J ends were trimmed by 3 bases and 5 bases, with 19 bases remaining between them. Using its own MiXCR run on the 5' RACE reads, TCRdb lists one record per CDR3 protein. The sample yields fewer than 350,000 distinct CDR3 sequences, approximately 8.4% seen once. This clonotype was counted a few times. Sequenced: PBMCs or a T cell subset sorted from them (not recorded which). J is TRBJ2-5 and V is TRBV27; maybe TRBD1 (6 bases). The source is a man aged 18 to 35 who had mild COVID-19 (a few samples of this study predate the infection). Cell type and time point are not known. DNA of the CDR3: TGTGCCAGCAGTTTGGCCGCAGGGGAGATTCATGAGACCCAGTACTTC. This codes for CASSLAAGEIHETQYF.